Listed below are T cell receptor beta chains from one sample, sequenced in a study of PD-1 blockade in classical Hodgkin lymphoma. Method: immunoSEQ multiplex PCR; TCRdb's copy keeps in-frame clones and lacks some. The sample records roughly 25,000 clones, 82% being singletons. The sample consisted of peripheral blood mononuclear cells (PBMCs), taken before the second cycle of nivolumab. All receptors derive from a human donor with classical Hodgkin lymphoma. Both conserved end residues are part of each CDR3. A D gene is named only where the DNA matches it firmly. Clone size is shown for a subset of rows, as once, few, many or a class of expanded clone.

d_gene: .
j_gene: TRBJ1-2
v_gene: TRBV7-2
abundance: .
CDR3nt: TGTGCCAGCAGCGCCAGGGGAGGATATGGCTACACCTTC
CDR3aa: CASSARGGYGYTF

d_gene: TRBD2
j_gene: TRBJ2-7
v_gene: TRBV6-5
abundance: .
CDR3nt: TGTGCCAGCAGTTACTCGAATAGCGGGCCCTACGAGCAGTACTTC
CDR3aa: CASSYSNSGPYEQYF

d_gene: .
j_gene: TRBJ2-3
v_gene: TRBV7-2
abundance: .
CDR3nt: TGTGCCAGCAGCTTAGCAGGCGGCGCCACAGATACGCAGTATTTT
CDR3aa: CASSLAGGATDTQYF

d_gene: TRBD1
j_gene: TRBJ1-5
v_gene: TRBV28
abundance: medium-sized
CDR3nt: TGTGCCAGCAGTATGGGACAGAGCAATCAGCCCCAGCATTTT
CDR3aa: CASSMGQSNQPQHF

d_gene: TRBD1
j_gene: TRBJ1-2
v_gene: TRBV7-9
abundance: medium-sized
CDR3nt: TGTGCCAGCAGCTTTGCCGACAGGGGGCATGGCTACACCTTC
CDR3aa: CASSFADRGHGYTF

d_gene: .
j_gene: TRBJ1-3
v_gene: TRBV5-1
abundance: .
CDR3nt: TGCGCCAGCAGCGAGTTCGGTGCGGCTGGAAACACCATATATTTT
CDR3aa: CASSEFGAAGNTIYF

d_gene: TRBD1
j_gene: TRBJ1-2
v_gene: TRBV19
abundance: .
CDR3nt: TGTGCCAGTAGGCTGACAGGGGGCGTCTATGGCTACACCTTC
CDR3aa: CASRLTGGVYGYTF

d_gene: .
j_gene: TRBJ1-2
v_gene: TRBV28
abundance: .
CDR3nt: TGTGCCAGCAGCCTAGACAGTTTGGATGGCTACACCTTC
CDR3aa: CASSLDSLDGYTF

d_gene: .
j_gene: TRBJ2-1
v_gene: TRBV11-2
abundance: .
CDR3nt: TGTGCCAGCAGCTTAAGATTGGAGGGGCAGTTCTTC
CDR3aa: CASSLRLEGQFF

d_gene: .
j_gene: TRBJ2-3
v_gene: TRBV6-1
abundance: .
CDR3nt: TGTGCCAGCAGTCAAACAGATACGCAGTATTTT
CDR3aa: CASSQTDTQYF

d_gene: .
j_gene: TRBJ1-4
v_gene: TRBV7-2
abundance: once
CDR3nt: TGTGCCAGCAGCTTAGAGCTGAATGAAAAACTGTTTTTT
CDR3aa: CASSLELNEKLFF

d_gene: .
j_gene: TRBJ2-3
v_gene: TRBV15
abundance: .
CDR3nt: TGTGCCACCAGCAGGGGCGGGTCTGGCACAGATACGCAGTATTTT
CDR3aa: CATSRGGSGTDTQYF

d_gene: .
j_gene: TRBJ2-3
v_gene: TRBV5-4
abundance: .
CDR3nt: TGTGCCAGCAGCTTGGGGACAACCGATACGCAGTATTTT
CDR3aa: CASSLGTTDTQYF

d_gene: .
j_gene: TRBJ2-7
v_gene: TRBV15
abundance: .
CDR3nt: TGTGCCACCAGCAGTGACTACGAGCAGTACTTC
CDR3aa: CATSSDYEQYF

d_gene: .
j_gene: TRBJ2-3
v_gene: TRBV19
abundance: .
CDR3nt: TGTGCCAGCCTCAACCCAGGGGCCGCAGATACGCAGTATTTT
CDR3aa: CASLNPGAADTQYF

d_gene: .
j_gene: TRBJ2-1
v_gene: TRBV7-3
abundance: .
CDR3nt: TGTGCCAGCAGCGAGACAGGTTTGCTCTACAATGAGCAGTTCTTC
CDR3aa: CASSETGLLYNEQFF

d_gene: TRBD2
j_gene: TRBJ2-4
v_gene: TRBV19
abundance: once
CDR3nt: TGTGCCAGTAGTAGGGCTAGCGGGGGTATAGCCAAAAACATTCAGTACTTC
CDR3aa: CASSRASGGIAKNIQYF

d_gene: TRBD2
j_gene: TRBJ2-3
v_gene: TRBV9
abundance: .
CDR3nt: TGTGCCAGCAGCGTACGGGCGGGGGAGTCCACAGATACGCAGTATTTT
CDR3aa: CASSVRAGESTDTQYF

d_gene: .
j_gene: TRBJ2-7
v_gene: TRBV7-8
abundance: .
CDR3nt: TGTGCCAGTTCGAGTCCGGTGCCGCGGGAGCAGTACTTC
CDR3aa: CASSSPVPREQYF

d_gene: .
j_gene: TRBJ1-3
v_gene: TRBV5-1
abundance: .
CDR3nt: TGCGCCAGCAGCTTGGCCCTCTTGAGCTCTGGAAACACCATATATTTT
CDR3aa: CASSLALLSSGNTIYF

d_gene: .
j_gene: TRBJ1-1
v_gene: TRBV5-4
abundance: once
CDR3nt: TGTGCCAGCAGCCGTCTGGTTGGAAGGGCCAACACTGAAGCTTTCTTT
CDR3aa: CASSRLVGRANTEAFF

d_gene: TRBD1
j_gene: TRBJ1-2
v_gene: TRBV7-9
abundance: .
CDR3nt: TGTGCCAGCAGCCAACAGGGGTCCTATGGCTACACCTTC
CDR3aa: CASSQQGSYGYTF

d_gene: .
j_gene: TRBJ2-7
v_gene: TRBV4-2
abundance: .
CDR3nt: TGTGCCAGCACAAGACTCGGCTCCTACGAGCAGTACTTC
CDR3aa: CASTRLGSYEQYF

d_gene: .
j_gene: TRBJ1-2
v_gene: TRBV4-2
abundance: few
CDR3nt: TGTGCCAGCAGCCGAAAGACTGAAAACTATGGCTACACCTTC
CDR3aa: CASSRKTENYGYTF

d_gene: TRBD1
j_gene: TRBJ2-7
v_gene: TRBV4-1
abundance: .
CDR3nt: TGCGCCAGCAGCCCTACCCCCGGGACAGGGGCCTACGAGCAGTACTTC
CDR3aa: CASSPTPGTGAYEQYF

d_gene: .
j_gene: TRBJ2-3
v_gene: TRBV2
abundance: .
CDR3nt: TGTGCCAGCTTCCGGGGCAGCTACACAGATACGCAGTATTTT
CDR3aa: CASFRGSYTDTQYF